A single sample gave rise to the 29 T cell receptor beta chains below, sequenced in a study of T cells in Graves' hyperthyroidism and ophthalmopathy. The TCR beta CDR3 regions underwent amplification using RNA transcripts as the source. Carried out on the TCR CDR3, a first-round RT-PCR used the HTBI primer set. TCRdb fed the multiplex PCR reads into MiXCR, producing one record per CDR3 protein. The table includes 500,000 to 750,000 distinct CDR3 sequences, less than 20% detected once. Sequencing was done on a sample of blood. These TCRs come from a woman younger than 45 with Graves' hyperthyroidism.

The V call is TRBV20-1, the J call TRBJ2-3, with TRBD2 matching over 8 bases. There are 15 residues in the CDR3. Germline assignment: CDR1 DFQATT and CDR2 SNEGSKA (reference sequence). Unmatched junction bases numbered 9, after V lost 3 bases and J lost 4 bases. The CDR3 loop reads CSASVSGAQPDTQYF. CDR3 nucleotides: TGCAGTGCTAGTGTTAGCGGGGCACAGCCAGATACGCAGTATTTT.

This clonotype was observed a few times. The chain has TRBV7-3 and TRBJ1-2, with D uncertain. Trimming stripped 5 bases from V and 4 bases from J, with 17 bases between. The germline gives CDR1 SGHTA, CDR2 FQGTGA. The CDR3 extends over 15 amino acids. This chain's CDR3 is CASSPWGDAPYGYTF. The CDR3 region has the DNA TGTGCCAGCAGCCCATGGGGAGATGCCCCCTATGGCTACACCTTC.

This rearrangement joins TRBV7-2 to TRBJ2-1; D gene ambiguous. The CDR3 has 12 amino acids. V lost 5 bases and J lost 7, with 9 bases in between. Germline assignment: CDR1 SGHTA and CDR2 FQGNSA. CDR3 nucleotides: TGTGCCAGCAGCCGTGATATGAATGAGCAGTTCTTC. Residues: CASSRDMNEQFF.

This clonotype came up a few times. The chain couples TRBV11-2 to TRBJ2-5; 10 positions agree with TRBD1. V lost 5 bases to trimming and J lost 5 bases; unmatched junction nucleotides: 14. Germline values: CDR1 SGHAT, CDR2 FQNNGV. The CDR3 runs 17 residues. CDR3 in amino acids: CASSVIPGTGVGETQYF. CDR3 in DNA: TGTGCCAGCAGCGTCATACCCGGGACAGGGGTAGGGGAGACCCAGTACTTC. The full variable domain, its missing parts supplied by reference TRBV11-2 and TRBJ2-5, is EAGVAQSPRYKIIEKRQSVAFWCNPISGHATLYWYQQILGQGPKLLIQFQNNGVVDDSQLPKDRFSAERLKGVDSTLKIQPAKLEDSAVYLCASSVIPGTGVGETQYFGPGTRLLVL.

This clonotype was seen more than once but under ten times. CDR3 sequence reads: CASSQDPLVVTGELFF. The DNA for the CDR3 is TGCGCCAGCAGCCAAGATCCTTTGGTTGTCACCGGGGAGCTGTTTTTT. This chain connects TRBV4-3 to TRBJ2-2; D not certain. Trimming pared 0 bases from V and 4 bases from J, leaving 12 bases between. Germline V gives CDR1 LGHNA, CDR2 YSLEER. The CDR3 sequence is 16 residues long.

Ten or more counts support this clonotype. The chain is built from TRBV5-1 and TRBJ2-7; D possibly uses TRBD1 or TRBD2 (5 bases each). V was shortened by 0 bases and J by 0 bases, with 13 bases between the two germline ends. Per the germline V gene, CDR1 is SGHRS and CDR2 is YFSETQ. There are 16 residues in the CDR3. CDR3 loop: CASSLVSRDASYEQYF. The CDR3 DNA is TGCGCCAGCAGCTTGGTCTCCCGGGACGCCTCCTACGAGCAGTACTTC.

This clonotype was seen at least ten times. The genes are TRBV3-1 and TRBJ1-1; D not resolved. Germline V gene data show CDR1 as LGHDT and CDR2 as YNNKEL (reference sequence). The CDR3 has 13 residues. Trimming took off 3 bases at V and 4 bases at J, with 9 bases between the two ends. In DNA form, the CDR3 reads TGTGCCAGCAGCCAGGGTAAGGGCACTGAAGCTTTCTTT. This codes for CASSQGKGTEAFF. Using reference TRBV3-1 and TRBJ1-1 for the parts outside the CDR3, the full variable domain is DTAVSQTPKYLVTQMGNDKSIKCEQNLGHDTMYWYKQDSKKFLKIMFSYNNKELIINETVPNRFSPKSPDKAHLNLHINSLELGDSAVYFCASSQGKGTEAFFGQGTRLTVV.

The rearrangement joins TRBV20-1 to TRBJ1-3; perhaps TRBD1 as D (5 bases). The CDR3 loop spans 19 amino acids. Germline values: CDR1 DFQATT, CDR2 SNEGSKA (reference sequence). Trimming pared 0 bases from V and 0 bases from J, leaving 21 bases between. For the CDR3, the DNA is TGCAGTGCTAGAGATAGTTACGCAGGGAGGGGTATCTCTGGAAACACCATATATTTT. Translated: CSARDSYAGRGISGNTIYF.

The chain uses TRBV20-1 and TRBJ1-2, with D hard to call. Germline V lookup: CDR1 DFQATT, CDR2 SNEGSKA (reference sequence). The CDR3 extends over 14 amino acids. V was pared by 1 base and J by 4 bases, with 13 bases between. As DNA, the CDR3 is TGCAGTGCTAGAGCCACAGAATTGGGCTATGGCTACACCTTC. Its protein is CSARATELGYGYTF.

This clonotype turned up a few times. The rearrangement uses TRBV20-1 and TRBJ2-6; the match to TRBD2 covers 8 bases. The CDR3 loop spans 17 amino acids. Unmatched junction bases numbered 6, after V lost 2 bases and J lost 0 bases. Germline values: CDR1 DFQATT, CDR2 SNEGSKA (reference sequence). The chain's CDR3 is CSARRGGFGSGANVLTF. CDR3 DNA sequence: TGCAGTGCTAGACGGGGGGGATTTGGCTCTGGGGCCAACGTCCTGACTTTC.

This clonotype was seen a few times. The V gene is TRBV5-4, the J gene TRBJ2-1, with TRBD1 as a possible D gene (5 bases). The CDR3 is made up of 14 amino acids. Deletions cut 4 bases from V and 3 bases from J, with 11 bases between. Germline V gene data show CDR1 as SGHNT and CDR2 as YYREEE (reference sequence). CDR3 amino acids: CASSPREGYNEQFF. CDR3 DNA sequence: TGTGCCAGCAGCCCCAGGGAAGGCTACAATGAGCAGTTCTTC.

This clonotype was counted many times. The V gene is TRBV7-9, the J gene TRBJ2-1; 9 positions match TRBD1. The CDR3 extends over 13 amino acids. The germline V gene encodes CDR1 SEHNR and CDR2 FQNEAQ (reference sequence). V lost 5 bases, J lost 10 bases, and 6 bases stayed unmatched. The CDR3 sequence is CASSGQGLGEQFF. The CDR3 DNA reads as TGTGCCAGCAGCGGACAGGGGCTCGGGGAGCAGTTCTTC. Complete variable domain (other parts from reference TRBV7-9 and TRBJ2-1): DTGVSQNPRHKITKRGQNVTFRCDPISEHNRLYWYRQTLGQGPEFLTYFQNEAQLEKSRLLSDRFSAERPKGSFSTLEIQRTEQGDSAMYLCASSGQGLGEQFFGPGTRLTVL.

There are a few counts of this clonotype. The J gene is TRBJ2-5, the V gene TRBV19; D unresolved. Trimming shortened V by 4 bases and J by 0 bases, and 9 bases separated the two germline ends. Germline V gene lookup returns CDR1 LNHDA and CDR2 SQIVND (reference sequence). The CDR3 totals 14 residues. The DNA of the CDR3 is TGTGCCAGTAGTACCGAAAAGTACCAAGAGACCCAGTACTTC. It codes for CASSTEKYQETQYF.

Turning to this clonotype: Since no conserved phenylalanine or tryptophan closes the CDR3, a read error is the likely cause. V usage is TRBV20-1 and J usage is TRBJ2-7; D is possibly TRBD1 or TRBD2 (5 bases each). V lost 3 bases, J lost 3 bases, and 9 bases lay in between. The CDR3 contains 12 residues. Looked up from germline, CDR1 is DFQATT and CDR2 is SNEGSKA (reference sequence). The CDR3 region is CSARGPNYEQYL. The CDR3 nucleotides are TGCAGTGCTAGGGGACCTAACTACGAGCAGTACCTC.

The sample holds a few counts of this clonotype. CDR3 in DNA: TGCAGCGTGGGAAGATTAAGGACGGAGCGGGGAGCGTACCTCTCCTACAATGAGCAGTTCTTC. Translated: CSVGRLRTERGAYLSYNEQFF. The chain recombines TRBV29-1 with TRBJ2-1; TRBD2 matches 7 bases. Germline V lookup: CDR1 SQVTM, CDR2 ANQGSEA. The CDR3 sequence is 21 residues long. J gave up 0 bases and V 6 bases, and 26 bases lay outside the gene matches.

The V gene is TRBV4-3, the J gene TRBJ2-2; perhaps TRBD2 as D (5 bases). This CDR3 spans 18 amino acids. The V end lost 0 bases, the J end lost 0 bases, and 14 bases lay between the germline ends. Germline V lookup: CDR1 LGHNA, CDR2 YSLEER. In DNA, the CDR3 is TGCGCCAGCAGCCAAGACCTCTTCGAGGGCCCGAACACCGGGGAGCTGTTTTTT. Translation: CASSQDLFEGPNTGELFF.

This clonotype turned up a few times. The V and J genes are TRBV27 and TRBJ2-3, with a weak D call TRBD2 (5 bases). In germline, CDR1 is MNHEY, CDR2 SMNVEV (reference sequence). The CDR3 spans 13 residues. Trimming left V 5 bases short and J 5 bases short, with 11 bases between. The CDR3 nucleotides read TGTGCCAGCAGTCACTCCGGGAAAGATACGCAGTATTTT. This translates into CASSHSGKDTQYF.

This clonotype was counted many times. The V gene is TRBV3-1, the J gene TRBJ1-1; no clear D. The CDR3 loop spans 12 amino acids. Deletions cut 9 bases from V and 1 base from J, with 9 bases between. From germline, CDR1 is LGHDT and CDR2 YNNKEL (reference sequence). CDR3 in amino acids: CASAGGNTEAFF. The DNA of the CDR3 is TGTGCCAGTGCGGGAGGGAACACTGAAGCTTTCTTT.

This clonotype appeared many times. The chain joins TRBV29-1 to TRBJ2-1; possible D gene TRBD2, 6 bases. V was shortened by 8 bases and J by 7 bases, with 24 bases between the two germline ends. Germline V gene data show CDR1 as SQVTM and CDR2 as ANQGSEA. This CDR3 is built from 15 residues. CDR3 amino acids: CSSRPWRGDPNEQFF. As DNA, the CDR3 is TGCAGCTCCCGCCCTTGGAGGGGAGACCCGAATGAGCAGTTCTTC.

This clonotype was seen a handful of times. The chain has TRBV15 and TRBJ2-7, with a weak D call TRBD2 (5 bases). The CDR3 runs 18 residues. Trimming left V 0 bases short and J 3 bases short, with 21 bases between. Per germline, CDR1 LNHNV and CDR2 YYDKDF (reference sequence). This chain's CDR3 is CATSRDVLGGSRVYEQYF. In DNA form, the CDR3 reads TGTGCCACCAGCAGAGACGTCTTAGGTGGGAGTCGTGTCTACGAGCAGTACTTC.

This clonotype was recorded a few times. The chain recombines TRBV9 with TRBJ2-7; 11 nucleotides match TRBD2. The CDR3 is 16 amino acids. CDR1 and CDR2 from the germline V gene are SGDLS and YYNGEE. V dropped 0 bases and J dropped 4; count of bases not matched to a gene: 6. In nucleotides, the CDR3 is TGTGCCAGCAGCGTAGCTCCTAGCGGGAGGCTATACGAGCAGTACTTC. Translating gives CASSVAPSGRLYEQYF.

This chain joins TRBV12-3 or TRBV12-4 and TRBJ1-6; tentatively, D is TRBD1 (5 bases). Trimming cost V 6 bases and J 9 bases, with 18 bases left between them. The CDR3 length is 15 residues. The CDR3 reads CASSGSIGGFSPLHF. CDR3 DNA: TGTGCCAGCAGCGGGAGCATTGGGGGATTTTCACCCCTCCACTTT.

Ten or more counts support this clonotype. The J gene is TRBJ2-7, the V gene TRBV7-2; TRBD2 matches 7 bases. CDR1 is SGHTA, CDR2 FQGNSA, per germline. This CDR3 spans 18 amino acids. Trimming cost V 5 bases and J 2 bases; bases outside gene matches: 18. The CDR3 reads CASSPRARAGLSPYEQYF. CDR3 in DNA: TGTGCCAGCAGCCCGCGAGCAAGAGCGGGATTAAGCCCCTACGAGCAGTACTTC.

This clonotype was seen at least ten times. The rearrangement links TRBV7-2 to TRBJ2-5; 9 bases are a match to TRBD2. The length of the CDR3 is 16 residues. Germline CDR1 and CDR2: SGHTA and FQGNSA. With V trimmed by 3 bases and J by 5 bases, 10 bases remained unmatched. CDR3 loop: CASSFLAGTRRETQYF. DNA of the CDR3: TGTGCCAGCAGCTTTCTAGCGGGAACCCGACGGGAGACCCAGTACTTC.

This clonotype was observed a handful of times. The genes are TRBV15 and TRBJ1-4, with D unclear. The V end lost 3 bases, the J end lost 7 bases, and 12 bases lay between the germline ends. Germline assignment: CDR1 LNHNV and CDR2 YYDKDF (reference sequence). This CDR3 is built from 14 residues. CDR3: CATSRGIRGEKLFF. The CDR3 nucleotides read TGTGCCACCAGCAGGGGAATAAGAGGTGAAAAACTGTTTTTT.

This clonotype was picked up a small number of times. The rearrangement links TRBV5-1 to TRBJ2-7; 11 nucleotides line up with TRBD1. The V and J ends lost 0 bases and 3 bases, in that order; junction bases with no gene match: 5. The CDR3 length is 16 residues. Looked up from germline, CDR1 is SGHRS and CDR2 is YFSETQ. CDR3 loop: CASSLAGQGAGYEQYF. In nucleotides, the CDR3 is TGCGCCAGCAGCTTGGCCGGACAGGGGGCTGGCTACGAGCAGTACTTC.

The chain's CDR3 is CSVPGQASYNEQFF. The CDR3 bases are TGCAGTGTCCCGGGACAGGCCTCCTACAATGAGCAGTTCTTC. This chain uses TRBV20-1 with TRBJ2-1; 8 nucleotides line up with TRBD1. CDR1 is DFQATT, CDR2 SNEGSKA, per germline (reference sequence). CDR3 size: 14 residues. Unmatched junction bases numbered 5, after V lost 7 bases and J lost 0 bases.

Here the CDR3 DNA reads TGTGCCAGCAGCGGCACAGGGGGTTATCGTGAAAAACTGTTTTTT. Protein sequence: CASSGTGGYREKLFF. The J gene is TRBJ1-4, the V gene TRBV3-1, with 8 bases matching TRBD1. V lost 5 bases and J lost 7; bases outside the gene matches: 9. Germline values: CDR1 LGHDT, CDR2 YNNKEL (reference sequence). This CDR3 has 15 residues.

The sample holds many counts of this clonotype. V is TRBV18 and J is TRBJ2-7; D possibly uses TRBD1 or TRBD2 (5 bases each). The CDR3 spans 13 residues. Germline V gives CDR1 KGHSH, CDR2 LQKENI. The V end lost 1 base, the J end lost 5 bases, and 9 bases lay between the germline ends. CDR3 sequence reads: CASSPRGRHEQYF. As DNA, the CDR3 is TGTGCCAGCTCACCACGGGGACGCCACGAGCAGTACTTC.